The 3 T cell receptor beta chains listed next were all sequenced from one sample in a study of T cells after yellow fever vaccination. TCRdb called the 5' RACE reads again in MiXCR, with one record for every CDR3 protein. This sample yields some 350,000 distinct CDR3 sequences, of which around a tenth are seen a single time; roughly 18% belongs to the top ten. This sample comprised PBMCs, obtained on the day of the first yellow fever vaccination. Receptors originate from a man aged 18 to 29 who received the YFV17D yellow fever vaccine.

This clonotype appeared a few times. This chain joins TRBV5-1 and TRBJ2-2; D unresolved. Germline values: CDR1 SGHRS, CDR2 YFSETQ. V lost 1 base and J lost 3, with 13 bases in between. The CDR3 runs 16 residues. The CDR3: CASSLSPTRDTGELFF. CDR3 coding DNA: TGCGCCAGCAGCTTGTCCCCCACAAGAGACACCGGGGAGCTGTTTTTT.

The V gene is TRBV6-2 or TRBV6-3, the J gene TRBJ1-1; possibly TRBD1 for D (5 bases). CDR3 length: 14 residues. The V gene's germline CDR1 is MNHEY and CDR2 SVGEGT. Trimming cost V 2 bases and J 4 bases, with 11 bases left between them. CDR3 amino acids: CASSYQGSSTEAFF. CDR3 nucleotide sequence: TGTGCCAGCAGTTACCAGGGTTCAAGCACTGAAGCTTTCTTT.

This chain uses TRBV12-3 or TRBV12-4 with TRBJ1-2, with D perhaps matching TRBD1 (5 bases). V was clipped by 5 bases and J by 2 bases, with 15 bases between them. The CDR3 runs to 15 residues. The CDR3 sequence: CASSPRDSYNYGYTF. CDR3 nucleotide sequence: TGTGCCAGCAGTCCGAGGGACTCCTACAACTATGGCTACACCTTC.